This is a list of T cell receptor beta chains from one sample in a study of blood T cell repertoires in COVID-19. Generated by immunoSEQ multiplex PCR, the TCRdb table keeps only in-frame clones and is missing some. Here the sample spans 400,000 or so clones, approximately 90% being singletons. The sequenced sample was peripheral blood. The source of these receptors is a young man with COVID-19, enrolled during active disease. Each CDR3 is given with its conserved first and last residue. Each record gives: clone size, J gene, D gene, CDR3 length, V gene, CDR3 protein, CDR3 DNA. The D gene is left open where the match is weak. Not all rows give a size; the values are once, few, many and, for expanded clones, a class.

size: once; J: TRBJ2-1; D: TRBD2; length: 15; V: TRBV7-9; CDR3: CASSLAAGGVDEQFF; DNA: TGTGCCAGCAGCTTAGCGGCCGGGGGGGTCGATGAGCAGTTCTTC
size: .; J: TRBJ1-6; D: TRBD1; length: 16; V: TRBV25-1; CDR3: CASRGAGGASDSPLHF; DNA: TGTGCCAGCAGGGGGGCAGGGGGCGCCTCTGATTCACCCCTCCACTTT
size: .; J: TRBJ2-5; D: .; length: 15; V: TRBV2; CDR3: CASSEVGSNQETQYF; DNA: TGTGCCAGCAGTGAGGTGGGCTCTAACCAAGAGACCCAGTACTTC
size: medium-sized; J: TRBJ1-3; D: TRBD1; length: 15; V: TRBV5-1; CDR3: CASSEGQGNGNTIYF; DNA: TGCGCCAGCAGCGAGGGACAGGGGAATGGAAACACCATATATTTT
size: .; J: TRBJ2-7; D: .; length: 14; V: TRBV29-1; CDR3: CSVGLGPGVGEQYF; DNA: TGCAGCGTGGGGCTAGGCCCCGGAGTGGGCGAGCAGTACTTC
size: .; J: TRBJ1-1; D: .; length: 14; V: TRBV5-1; CDR3: CASSPRGELAEAFF; DNA: TGCGCCAGCAGCCCCCGGGGGGAACTGGCTGAAGCTTTCTTT
size: .; J: TRBJ1-1; D: .; length: 13; V: TRBV5-1; CDR3: CASSTQGIAEAFF; DNA: TGCGCCAGCAGCACCCAGGGGATCGCTGAAGCTTTCTTT
size: .; J: TRBJ1-2; D: .; length: 12; V: TRBV30; CDR3: CAWSVQGFGYTF; DNA: TGTGCCTGGAGTGTTCAGGGGTTTGGCTACACCTTC
size: .; J: TRBJ2-7; D: .; length: 16; V: TRBV4-1; CDR3: CASSQDLRGLSYEQYF; DNA: TGCGCCAGCAGCCAAGATCTTAGGGGTCTCTCCTACGAGCAGTACTTC
size: .; J: TRBJ2-5; D: TRBD2; length: 15; V: TRBV5-1; CDR3: CASSSGTSVRETQYF; DNA: TGCGCCAGCAGCTCCGGGACTAGCGTAAGAGAGACCCAGTACTTC
size: .; J: TRBJ2-1; D: TRBD1; length: 15; V: TRBV7-6; CDR3: CASSAGTGYGYEQFF; DNA: TGTGCCAGCAGCGCCGGGACAGGGTATGGCTATGAGCAGTTCTTC
size: .; J: TRBJ2-7; D: .; length: 16; V: TRBV13; CDR3: CASSPSDSPAFYEQYF; DNA: TGTGCCAGCAGCCCATCTGACTCCCCAGCGTTCTACGAGCAGTACTTC
size: few; J: TRBJ2-1; D: TRBD2; length: 14; V: TRBV5-6; CDR3: CASRGLAGNNEQFF; DNA: TGTGCCAGCAGGGGACTAGCGGGGAACAATGAGCAGTTCTTC
size: .; J: TRBJ1-2; D: .; length: 17; V: TRBV29-1; CDR3: CSVEALERGTSYYGYTF; DNA: TGCAGCGTTGAAGCCTTGGAGCGGGGTACATCCTACTATGGCTACACCTTC
size: .; J: TRBJ2-3; D: TRBD2; length: 17; V: TRBV9; CDR3: CAGGHPGLAASTDTQYF; DNA: TGTGCCGGCGGGCATCCGGGACTAGCCGCTAGCACAGATACGCAGTATTTT
size: .; J: TRBJ2-3; D: .; length: 14; V: TRBV9; CDR3: CASSPPTNTDTQYF; DNA: TGTGCCAGCAGCCCCCCGACAAACACAGATACGCAGTATTTT
size: .; J: TRBJ2-3; D: TRBD2; length: 15; V: TRBV5-4; CDR3: CASSLPSGRSNTQYF; DNA: TGTGCCAGCAGCTTGCCTAGCGGGAGGTCGAATACGCAGTATTTT
size: .; J: TRBJ2-3; D: .; length: 13; V: TRBV24-1; CDR3: CATSDPSRGVQYF; DNA: TGTGCCACCAGTGACCCTAGCAGGGGAGTGCAGTATTTT
size: .; J: TRBJ2-5; D: TRBD2; length: 16; V: TRBV19; CDR3: CASSVSGRGGGETQYF; DNA: TGTGCCAGTAGTGTAAGCGGGAGAGGGGGTGGAGAGACCCAGTACTTC
size: .; J: TRBJ2-7; D: .; length: 14; V: TRBV5-1; CDR3: CASSFETDLYEQYF; DNA: TGCGCCAGCAGCTTTGAGACAGACCTCTACGAGCAGTACTTC
size: .; J: TRBJ2-3; D: TRBD2; length: 16; V: TRBV9; CDR3: CASSGAAGLDTDTQYF; DNA: TGTGCCAGCAGCGGAGCCGCGGGACTAGACACAGATACGCAGTATTTT
size: .; J: TRBJ1-1; D: .; length: 14; V: TRBV9; CDR3: CTSSPEVENTEAFF; DNA: TGTACCAGCAGCCCAGAGGTAGAAAACACTGAAGCTTTCTTT
size: .; J: TRBJ2-1; D: .; length: 18; V: TRBV5-1; CDR3: CASSLRWRGGTARGEQFF; DNA: TGCGCCAGCAGCTTGCGGTGGAGGGGGGGAACCGCTAGGGGTGAGCAGTTCTTC
size: .; J: TRBJ1-6; D: .; length: 12; V: TRBV25-1; CDR3: CASRGTLSPLHF; DNA: TGTGCCAGCAGAGGGACTCTTTCACCCCTCCACTTT
size: .; J: TRBJ1-5; D: TRBD1; length: 16; V: TRBV6-1; CDR3: CASSDPYRGPGQPQHF; DNA: TGTGCCAGCAGTGACCCCTACAGGGGGCCGGGTCAGCCCCAGCATTTT
size: .; J: TRBJ2-1; D: TRBD2; length: 17; V: TRBV9; CDR3: CASSVDLSAGGLNEQFF; DNA: TGTGCCAGCAGCGTAGATCTCTCGGCGGGAGGTCTCAATGAGCAGTTCTTC
size: .; J: TRBJ1-2; D: .; length: 14; V: TRBV6-5; CDR3: CASGGVLPNYGYTF; DNA: TGTGCCAGCGGGGGCGTACTCCCTAACTATGGCTACACCTTC
size: .; J: TRBJ2-2; D: .; length: 18; V: TRBV7-7; CDR3: CASSPNLGGGPNTGELFF; DNA: TGTGCTAGCAGCCCAAACCTGGGCGGGGGCCCGAACACCGGGGAGCTGTTTTTT
size: .; J: TRBJ2-5; D: TRBD1; length: 14; V: TRBV29-1; CDR3: CSGTDRGRFETQYF; DNA: TGCAGCGGTACCGACAGGGGGCGCTTTGAGACCCAGTACTTC
size: .; J: TRBJ2-2; D: TRBD2; length: 18; V: TRBV27; CDR3: CASSPYGGRAIDTGELFF; DNA: TGTGCCAGCAGTCCCTATGGCGGGAGGGCAATAGACACCGGGGAGCTGTTTTTT
size: .; J: TRBJ2-1; D: .; length: 17; V: TRBV12-1; CDR3: CASSFVKERSSYNEQFF; DNA: TGTGCCAGCAGCTTTGTAAAGGAGCGCAGCTCCTACAATGAGCAGTTCTTC
size: .; J: TRBJ1-1; D: TRBD1; length: 12; V: TRBV9; CDR3: CASSPTGGGAFF; DNA: TGTGCCAGCAGCCCCACGGGAGGGGGCGCTTTCTTT
size: .; J: TRBJ2-2; D: TRBD2; length: 18; V: TRBV5-1; CDR3: CASSKRTSGGLNTGELFF; DNA: TGCGCCAGCAGTAAAAGGACTAGCGGGGGGCTCAACACCGGGGAGCTGTTTTTT
size: once; J: TRBJ2-1; D: .; length: 13; V: TRBV3-1/TRBV3-2; CDR3: CASSQGRPNEQFF; DNA: TGTGCCAGCAGCCAGGGGAGGCCCAATGAGCAGTTCTTC
size: .; J: TRBJ2-1; D: .; length: 13; V: TRBV7-6; CDR3: CASSLAEGNEQFF; DNA: TGTGCCAGCAGCTTAGCGGAGGGCAATGAGCAGTTCTTC
size: .; J: TRBJ2-5; D: TRBD2; length: 15; V: TRBV9; CDR3: CASSVGAGGGETQYF; DNA: TGTGCCAGCAGCGTAGGAGCGGGGGGAGGAGAGACCCAGTACTTC
size: .; J: TRBJ1-1; D: TRBD1; length: 15; V: TRBV18; CDR3: CASSQNRQGGTEAFF; DNA: TGTGCCAGCTCACAGAACCGACAGGGTGGCACTGAAGCTTTCTTT
size: .; J: TRBJ2-7; D: TRBD2; length: 16; V: TRBV5-4; CDR3: CASSSGSRGSTDEQYF; DNA: TGTGCCAGCTCTAGCGGGAGCAGAGGTAGTACCGACGAGCAGTACTTC
size: .; J: TRBJ1-1; D: .; length: 12; V: TRBV6-5; CDR3: CASSWGNTEAFF; DNA: TGTGCCAGCAGTTGGGGCAACACTGAAGCTTTCTTT